These 3 T cell receptor beta chains share one sample of origin, sequenced in a study of shared clonotypes between healthy human individuals (dated by TCRdb to the early 2020s). The library was prepared using the immunoSEQ multiplex PCR assay. Held by TCRdb, this immuneACCESS table contains in-frame sequences only and omits some clones. Under half of the omission traces to an unresolved V gene where checked; the cause of the rest is unknown. Present in this sample are 2 million to 3 million clones, approximately 94% of which were seen just once. In total, the top ten clones hold roughly 0.14% of the sample. Sequencing used naive CD4+ T cells sorted from blood. The cell subset or site label, as the study defines it: CD45RA+ positively selected. The receptors shown here come from a man aged 18 to 30 in good health.

The rearrangement uses TRBV7-8 and TRBJ2-1; TRBD1 or TRBD2 may be the D gene (6 bases each). The germline gives CDR1 SGHVS, CDR2 FQNEAQ. The V and J ends lost 5 bases and 3 bases respectively, with 20 bases between them. The CDR3 consists of 17 residues. CDR3 DNA sequence: TGTGCCAGCAGCATCTGGGGGGCAGGAGGGCTCTACAATGAGCAGTTCTTC. Its protein is CASSIWGAGGLYNEQFF. The variable domain in full, completed from reference TRBV7-8 and TRBJ2-1, reads GAGVSQSPRYKVAKRGQDVALRCDPISGHVSLFWYQQALGQGPEFLTYFQNEAQLDKSGLPSDRFFAERPEGSVSTLKIQRTQQEDSAVYLCASSIWGAGGLYNEQFFGPGTRLTVL.

This clone was picked up one time. The genes are TRBV30 and TRBJ1-4; D is possibly TRBD1 (6 bases). Trimming stripped 2 bases from V and 0 bases from J, with 10 bases between. The CDR3 runs to 15 residues. The V gene's germline CDR1 is GTSNPN and CDR2 SVGIG (reference sequence). The CDR3 sequence: CAWSTRTATNEKLFF. For the CDR3, the DNA is TGTGCCTGGAGTACGAGGACAGCAACTAATGAAAAACTGTTTTTT.

This clone appeared once. Distinct nucleotide sequences in the sample also encode this CDR3. J is TRBJ2-5 and V is TRBV7-9, with D hard to call. Looked up from germline, CDR1 is SEHNR and CDR2 is FQNEAQ (reference sequence). CDR3 length: 11 amino acids. Trimming took off 9 bases at V and 5 bases at J, with 10 bases between the two ends. The CDR3, as DNA: TGTGCCAGTTCCGTGGGGGAGACCCAGTACTTC. It yields the protein CASSVGETQYF.